Each of the 27 T cell receptor beta chains below was sequenced from the same sample in a study of T cell repertoires in cytomegalovirus infection. TCRdb re-analysed the reads in MiXCR, keeping a single row per CDR3 protein. Of around 180,000 distinct CDR3 sequences in the sample, roughly a fifth were seen once. The sequencing sample was made of PBMCs. Receptor source: a human donor in good health (CMV status not recorded). Some clones in this sample may be carry-over from other donors' samples.

The J gene is TRBJ1-6, the V gene TRBV3-1; D uncertain. Trimming removed 0 bases at V and 7 bases at J, with 7 bases between. CDR1 is LGHDT and CDR2 is YNNKEL in the germline V gene (reference sequence). CDR3 length equals 14 residues. In nucleotides, the CDR3 is TGTGCCAGCAGCCAAGATGGACGGAATTCACCCCTCCACTTT. Amino acid sequence: CASSQDGRNSPLHF.

The chain combines TRBV5-4 with TRBJ2-1; either TRBD1 or TRBD2 may fit D (7 bases each). Trimming shortened V by 6 bases and J by 5 bases, and 15 bases separated the two germline ends. Germline loops: CDR1 SGHNT, CDR2 YYREEE (reference sequence). The CDR3 contains 14 residues. CDR3 coding DNA: TGTGCCAGCACCCGACAGGGAGGGGACAATGAGCAGTTCTTC. Protein: CASTRQGGDNEQFF.

This clonotype was counted between two and nine times. V usage is TRBV6-2 or TRBV6-3 and J usage is TRBJ2-3, with TRBD1 matching 9 bases. This CDR3 has 14 amino acids. Germline CDR1 reads MNHEY; CDR2 reads SVGEGT. Unmatched junction bases numbered 3, after V lost 4 bases and J lost 4 bases. The CDR3 DNA sequence: TGTGCCAGCAGTTCGGACAGGGGAGCAGATACGCAGTATTTT. Its translation: CASSSDRGADTQYF.

The chain joins TRBV19 to TRBJ1-1; 7 bases line up with TRBD1. CDR3 length: 16 amino acids. Germline V gene sequence: CDR1 LNHDA, CDR2 SQIVND (reference sequence). Losses at the gene ends were 5 bases for V and 3 bases for J; bases not matched to a gene: 12. The CDR3 coding sequence is TGTGCCAGTAGTGCCTCCTGGGACAGCCCCGACACTGAAGCTTTCTTT. This encodes CASSASWDSPDTEAFF. Combining the CDR3 with reference TRBV19 and TRBJ1-1 gives the whole variable domain DGGITQSPKYLFRKEGQNVTLSCEQNLNHDAMYWYRQDPGQGLRLIYYSQIVNDFQKGDIAEGYSVSREKKESFPLTVTSAQKNPTAFYLCASSASWDSPDTEAFFGQGTRLTVV.

This clonotype was counted at least ten times. V and J are TRBV5-1 and TRBJ1-4, with D perhaps matching TRBD1 (5 bases). This CDR3 region has 14 residues. Germline V gene sequence: CDR1 SGHRS, CDR2 YFSETQ. Trimming stripped 0 bases from V and 13 bases from J, with 16 bases between. The CDR3 DNA is TGCGCCAGCAGCTTGGCCGCAGGGACCGAACGACTGTTTTTT. Translating it yields CASSLAAGTERLFF.

The CDR3: CASSLWDSYGYTF. CDR3 DNA sequence: TGTGCCAGCAGCTTATGGGACTCCTATGGCTACACCTTC. The chain employs TRBV11-2 and TRBJ1-2; perhaps TRBD1 as D (5 bases). V was pared by 2 bases and J by 4 bases, with 8 bases between. The germline V gene has CDR1 SGHAT and CDR2 FQNNGV. The length of the CDR3 is 13 residues.

The chain uses TRBV28 and TRBJ2-3, with no clear D. Germline V gene lookup returns CDR1 MDHEN and CDR2 SYDVKM. The CDR3 spans 15 residues. Trimming pared 2 bases from V and 0 bases from J, leaving 9 bases between. The CDR3 DNA reads TGTGCCAGCAGTTTAACAGCGACTAGCACAGATACGCAGTATTTT. Translating gives CASSLTATSTDTQYF.

A few counts support this clonotype. The genes are TRBV7-2 and TRBJ1-1; 7 bases are a match to TRBD1. The CDR3 extends over 14 amino acids. Germline CDR1 is SGHTA and CDR2 is FQGNSA. V trimming: 2 bases; J trimming: 5 bases; junction bases outside the gene matches: 5. The DNA for the CDR3 is TGTGCCAGCAGCTTAAGACAGGGAGTAACTGAAGCTTTCTTT. Protein product: CASSLRQGVTEAFF.

There are a few counts of this clonotype. The chain is built from TRBV27 and TRBJ1-2; TRBD1 matches at 9 bases. After removal of 5 bases from V and 4 bases from J, the junction contained 14 bases not matched to a gene. Germline CDR1 reads MNHEY; CDR2 reads SMNVEV (reference sequence). This CDR3 is 17 amino acids long. The CDR3 loop is CASSPQIRTGESYGYTF. In nucleotides, the CDR3 is TGTGCCAGCAGTCCCCAAATAAGGACAGGGGAGAGCTATGGCTACACCTTC.

This clonotype has a count of ten or more. This chain uses TRBV7-9 with TRBJ2-7; unclear D gene. The CDR3 covers 12 residues. Trimming pared 6 bases from V and 3 bases from J, leaving 9 bases between. CDR1 is SEHNR and CDR2 is FQNEAQ in the germline V gene (reference sequence). CDR3 DNA sequence: TGTGCCAGCAGGGTCGGGCGCTACGAGCAGTACTTC. It codes for CASRVGRYEQYF.

There are a few counts of this clonotype. This sequence joins TRBV7-2 and TRBJ1-2; D is undetermined. The germline V gene encodes CDR1 SGHTA and CDR2 FQGNSA. The length of the CDR3 is 14 residues. V lost 5 bases and J lost 0, with 10 bases in between. This CDR3 reads CASSQEWANYGYTF. CDR3 sequence (DNA): TGTGCCAGCAGCCAAGAGTGGGCTAACTATGGCTACACCTTC.

The V call is TRBV11-3, the J call TRBJ1-3; the match to TRBD1 covers 7 bases. CDR3 size: 15 residues. Trimming took 5 bases from V and 4 from J; bases not matched to a gene: 8. The germline V gene has CDR1 SGHNT and CDR2 YENEEA. CDR3 nucleotide sequence: TGTGCCAGCAGCCCCGGACAGGATCCAGGAAACACCATATATTTT. Translating gives CASSPGQDPGNTIYF. The variable domain in full, completed from reference TRBV11-3 and TRBJ1-3, reads EAGVVQSPRYKIIEKKQPVAFWCNPISGHNTLYWYLQNLGQGPELLIRYENEEAVDDSQLPKDRFSAERLKGVDSTLKIQPAELGDSAVYLCASSPGQDPGNTIYFGEGSWLTVV.

V is TRBV5-6 and J is TRBJ2-1, with 10 bases lining up with TRBD1. This CDR3 has 15 residues. Germline V gene sequence: CDR1 SGHDT, CDR2 YYEEEE. V lost 2 bases and J lost 6; bases outside the gene matches: 5. CDR3 DNA: TGTGCCAGCAGCTTTCGTGGGACAGGGGTCAATGAGCAGTTCTTC. Protein: CASSFRGTGVNEQFF. Complete variable domain (other parts from reference TRBV5-6 and TRBJ2-1): DAGVTQSPTHLIKTRGQQVTLRCSPKSGHDTVSWYQQALGQGPQFIFQYYEEEERQRGNFPDRFSGHQFPNYSSELNVNALLLGDSALYLCASSFRGTGVNEQFFGPGTRLTVL.

This chain uses TRBV11-2 with TRBJ2-2, with 8 bases lining up with TRBD2. This CDR3 spans 17 amino acids. The V and J ends lost 3 bases and 1 base, in that order; junction bases with no gene match: 7. Germline V gene lookup returns CDR1 SGHAT and CDR2 FQNNGV. The CDR3 sequence is CASSLVPSGGNTGELFF. DNA for the CDR3: TGTGCCAGCAGCTTGGTCCCCAGCGGGGGGAACACCGGGGAGCTGTTTTTT.

There are a few counts of this clonotype. The CDR3 loop reads CASSPRPQGAYEQYF. The CDR3 bases are TGTGCCAGCTCCCCCCGTCCACAGGGGGCCTACGAGCAGTACTTC. The chain employs TRBV27 and TRBJ2-7; 8 nucleotides align to TRBD1. V was pared by 8 bases and J by 2 bases, with 11 bases of the junction left unmatched. The CDR3 sequence is 15 residues long. Germline CDR1 MNHEY, CDR2 SMNVEV (reference sequence).

The chain links TRBV29-1 to TRBJ2-1; TRBD2 aligns across 9 bases. The CDR3 spans 14 residues. Germline-derived CDR1 and CDR2 are SQVTM and ANQGSEA. Losses at the gene ends were 6 bases for V and 14 bases for J; bases not matched to a gene: 17. CDR3 nucleotide sequence: TGCAGCGTAGCACTACTAGCGGGTCCCCTTGGAAAGTTCTTC. It encodes CSVALLAGPLGKFF.

J is TRBJ2-7 and V is TRBV28; perhaps TRBD1 as D (5 bases). The germline V gene has CDR1 MDHEN and CDR2 SYDVKM. This CDR3 spans 15 amino acids. V was pared by 8 bases and J by 2 bases, with 19 bases between. The CDR3 region is CASRPSRGGTYEQYF. CDR3 DNA: TGTGCCAGCCGACCCTCAAGGGGTGGCACCTACGAGCAGTACTTC.

Many counts were recorded for this clonotype. V is TRBV6-6 and J is TRBJ1-1; D remains ambiguous. CDR1 MNHNY and CDR2 SVGAGI come from the germline V gene (reference sequence). The V end lost 4 bases, the J end lost 8 bases, and 8 bases lay between the germline ends. CDR3 size: 11 residues. CDR3 protein: CASSFGAEAFF. The CDR3 coding sequence is TGTGCCAGCAGTTTTGGTGCCGAAGCTTTCTTT.

J is TRBJ1-6 and V is TRBV19; 11 nucleotides line up with TRBD1. The CDR3 is 16 residues long. Germline V gene data show CDR1 as LNHDA and CDR2 as SQIVND (reference sequence). Losses at the gene ends were 7 bases for V and 8 bases for J; bases not matched to a gene: 10. CDR3 coding DNA: TGTGCCAGTACCGAATTAGGGACAGGGGGATATTCACCCCTCCACTTT. Its protein product is CASTELGTGGYSPLHF.

This clonotype was counted at least ten times. V and J are TRBV6-5 and TRBJ2-5; D perhaps matches TRBD2 (6 bases). Looked up from germline, CDR1 is MNHEY and CDR2 is SVGAGI. V was cut by 5 bases and J by 7 bases, with 11 bases left in between. The CDR3 consists of 12 residues. The DNA of the CDR3 is TGTGCCAGCAGTCCCGGGGGACGGACCCAGTACTTC. Translating it yields CASSPGGRTQYF.

The table lists this clonotype with many counts. The CDR3, as DNA: TGCGCCAGCAGCTTACTAGCGTCCTCCTACAATGAGCAGTTCTTC. Amino acid sequence: CASSLLASSYNEQFF. The rearrangement links TRBV5-1 to TRBJ2-1, with 7 bases fitting TRBD2. The germline V gene has CDR1 SGHRS and CDR2 YFSETQ. Trimming at V came to 2 bases and at J to 0 bases, leaving 2 bases not matched to a gene. This CDR3 contains 15 residues.

The chain is built from TRBV28 and TRBJ2-2, with TRBD2 matching 12 bases. The CDR3 runs 14 residues. Per germline, CDR1 MDHEN and CDR2 SYDVKM. After removal of 6 bases from V and 4 bases from J, the junction contained 0 bases not matched to a gene. The CDR3 DNA reads as TGTGCCAGCAGGACTAGCGGGAGCACCGGGGAGCTGTTTTTT. Its protein is CASRTSGSTGELFF.

V usage is TRBV15 and J usage is TRBJ2-1; D remains ambiguous. CDR1 is LNHNV, CDR2 YYDKDF, per germline (reference sequence). Trimming removed 2 bases at V and 5 bases at J, with 4 bases between. The CDR3 is made up of 12 amino acids. CDR3 coding DNA: TGTGCCACCAGCAGAAAAAACAATGAGCAGTTCTTC. Translated: CATSRKNNEQFF.

This clonotype showed up many times. The V call is TRBV7-2, the J call TRBJ1-6; 11 nucleotides agree with TRBD1. The germline V gene encodes CDR1 SGHTA and CDR2 FQGNSA. Losses at the gene ends were 4 bases for V and 7 bases for J; bases not matched to a gene: 3. The CDR3 has 15 amino acids. In DNA form, the CDR3 reads TGTGCCAGCAGCTGGACAGGGGGCGAGAATTCACCCCTCCACTTT. It codes for CASSWTGGENSPLHF.

Many counts were recorded for this clonotype. The genes are TRBV7-2 and TRBJ2-1, with 14 positions matching TRBD2. There are 16 residues in the CDR3. The germline V gene has CDR1 SGHTA and CDR2 FQGNSA. Trimming took 1 base from V and 6 from J; bases not matched to a gene: 2. CDR3 sequence (DNA): TGTGCCAGCAGCTTAGGACTAGCGGGAGGGCTCAATGAGCAGTTCTTC. It yields the protein CASSLGLAGGLNEQFF. Combining the CDR3 with reference TRBV7-2 and TRBJ2-1 gives the whole variable domain GAGVSQSPSNKVTEKGKDVELRCDPISGHTALYWYRQSLGQGLEFLIYFQGNSAPDKSGLPSDRFSAERTGGSVSTLTIQRTQQEDSAVYLCASSLGLAGGLNEQFFGPGTRLTVL.

As for this clonotype: One base away lies a much larger clone, so this may be a sequencing read error. V usage is TRBV7-2 and J usage is TRBJ1-1; possible D gene TRBD1, 5 bases. The V gene's germline CDR1 is SGHTA and CDR2 FQGNSA. The CDR3 spans 15 residues. Trimming took off 1 base at V and 4 bases at J, with 13 bases between the two ends. CDR3 protein: CASSLEGLGGTEAFF. The CDR3 DNA is TGTGCCAGCAGCTTAGAGGGACTGGGGGGCACTGAAGCTTTCTTT.

This clonotype has a count of ten or more. V gene TRBV5-1 combines with J gene TRBJ2-7; D is unresolved. Germline CDR1 reads SGHRS; CDR2 reads YFSETQ. V was pared by 1 base and J by 2 bases, with 10 bases between. This CDR3 region has 14 residues. The CDR3 is CASSLTMGTYEQYF. The CDR3 DNA is TGCGCCAGCAGCTTGACGATGGGAACCTACGAGCAGTACTTC. The whole variable domain, filled in from reference TRBV5-1 and TRBJ2-7, reads KAGVTQTPRYLIKTRGQQVTLSCSPISGHRSVSWYQQTPGQGLQFLFEYFSETQRNKGNFPGRFSGRQFSNSRSEMNVSTLELGDSALYLCASSLTMGTYEQYFGPGTRLTVT.